The 25 T cell receptor beta chains below were found in one sample sequenced in a study of tumor-infiltrating lymphocytes in oesophageal squamous cell carcinoma. TCRdb independently ran MiXCR on the PCR reads; one entry per CDR3 protein. The table has approximately 12,000 distinct CDR3 sequences, around 50% seen once; the top ten hold about 24%. The sequenced sample consisted of esophageal tumor tissue. These receptors were obtained from a male donor with esophageal squamous cell carcinoma.

This clonotype was recorded a few times. The CDR3 reads CASRDRPGLAENEQFF. The CDR3 DNA sequence: TGTGCCAGCAGAGACCGGCCGGGACTAGCTGAAAATGAGCAGTTCTTC. V usage is TRBV6-1 and J usage is TRBJ2-1; 9 positions match TRBD2. Losses at the gene ends were 6 bases for V and 7 bases for J; bases not matched to a gene: 13. CDR1 and CDR2 from the germline V gene are MNHNS and SASEGT. The CDR3 runs to 16 residues.

There are many counts of this clonotype. The rearrangement links TRBV7-4 to TRBJ2-1; 10 bases match TRBD1. The better agreement between TRBJ2-7 and the DNA end casts doubt on the J call. Germline lookup yields CDR1 SGHVT and CDR2 SQSDAQ. The CDR3 spans 15 residues. The CDR3 DNA sequence: TGTGCCAGCAGCAACCGGGACAGGGGCTCCTACGAGCAGTACTTC. Translating gives CASSNRDRGSYEQYF.

CDR3 sequence: CASSSSTGGNYGYTF. The CDR3 coding sequence is TGTGCCAGCAGCTCCTCCACAGGGGGGAACTATGGCTACACCTTC. The chain employs TRBV7-9 and TRBJ1-2; TRBD1 matches at 8 bases. This CDR3 has 15 residues. CDR1 and CDR2 (germline): SEHNR, FQNEAQ (reference sequence). J lost 2 bases, V lost 4 bases, and 6 bases had no gene match.

The chain links TRBV7-6 to TRBJ2-5, with D unclear. The CDR3 spans 13 residues. Trimming pared 1 base from V and 2 bases from J, leaving 5 bases between. Germline V gene sequence: CDR1 SGHVS, CDR2 FNYEAQ. CDR3 loop: CASSLGPQETQYF. CDR3 bases: TGTGCCAGCAGCTTAGGACCGCAAGAGACCCAGTACTTC. Complete variable domain (other parts from reference TRBV7-6 and TRBJ2-5): GAGVSQSPRYKVTKRGQDVALRCDPISGHVSLYWYRQALGQGPEFLTYFNYEAQQDKSGLPNDRFSAERPEGSISTLTIQRTEQRDSAMYRCASSLGPQETQYFGPGTRLLVL.

This clonotype occurred a few times. The chain is built from TRBV7-2 and TRBJ2-5; D is undetermined. Trimming shortened V by 2 bases and J by 1 base, and 8 bases separated the two germline ends. The CDR3 covers 14 residues. Germline V gene data show CDR1 as SGHTA and CDR2 as FQGNSA. The CDR3 is CASSLRLSQETQYF. The CDR3 bases are TGTGCCAGCAGCTTAAGACTCAGCCAAGAGACCCAGTACTTC.

The V gene is TRBV7-4, the J gene TRBJ2-4; 7 bases are shared with TRBD1. With the DNA end fitting TRBJ2-7 better, the J assignment may be wrong. The germline V gene has CDR1 SGHVT and CDR2 SQSDAQ. The CDR3 contains 15 residues. The CDR3 loop is CASSADRAVSYEQYF. CDR3 sequence (DNA): TGTGCCAGCAGCGCAGACAGGGCCGTCTCCTACGAGCAGTACTTC.

This sequence joins TRBV5-1 and TRBJ2-5, with 10 nucleotides matching TRBD2. V was clipped by 0 bases and J by 11 bases; unmatched bases: 19. This CDR3 spans 18 amino acids. Germline assignment: CDR1 SGHRS and CDR2 YFSETQ. The CDR3 is CASSLAAPSGSGGNEQYF. CDR3 nucleotide sequence: TGCGCCAGCAGCTTGGCCGCCCCTAGCGGGAGTGGGGGGAATGAGCAGTACTTC.

The CDR3 nucleotides read TGTGCCAGCAGTTACCCCAGAGGGGTGAGCGGGGAGGGTTCTGAGCAGTACTTC. It translates to CASSYPRGVSGEGSEQYF. This chain uses TRBV6-6 with TRBJ2-7; 7 bases agree with TRBD2. V was pared by 2 bases and J by 7 bases, with 20 bases of the junction left unmatched. This CDR3 comprises 18 residues. The germline CDR1 and CDR2 sequences are MNHNY and SVGAGI (reference sequence).

The chain has TRBV11-1 and TRBJ1-1; 8 bases line up with TRBD1. The germline V gene has CDR1 SGHAT and CDR2 FQDESV (reference sequence). V gave up 5 bases and J gave up 4 bases; unmatched junction bases: 15. The CDR3 is made up of 17 amino acids. The CDR3 DNA is TGTGCCAGCAGCCCTCGGGACAGGTGGGGATTGGGCACTGAAGCTTTCTTT. Translation gives CASSPRDRWGLGTEAFF.

The chain recombines TRBV7-9 with TRBJ2-1; a possible D gene is TRBD2 (6 bases). V lost 4 bases and J 10 bases, leaving 14 bases between the germline ends. Looked up from germline, CDR1 is SEHNR and CDR2 is FQNEAQ (reference sequence). CDR3 length: 13 residues. The CDR3 region has the DNA TGTGCCAGCAGCTCTGTGGGACTCCAAGAGCAGTTCTTC. Protein sequence: CASSSVGLQEQFF.

Turning to this clonotype: No conserved phenylalanine or tryptophan is present at the end of the CDR3, so a read error is the likely explanation. It is unclear where the CDR3 begins or ends on the DNA, so no DNA is shown, and the CDR3 is as TCRdb lists it. The CDR3 sequence is CASSLGLAGSETQYFGA. The rearrangement joins TRBV7-6 to TRBJ2-6; the table's TRBD2 call for D was not verified on the DNA. Germline assignment: CDR1 SGHVS and CDR2 FNYEAQ. The CDR3 region is 17 residues in length, termini included.

The gene calls are TRBV7-3 and TRBJ2-1, with 11 bases aligning to TRBD2. V lost 3 bases to trimming and J lost 4 bases; unmatched junction nucleotides: 2. Germline V gene sequence: CDR1 SGHTA, CDR2 FQGTGA. The CDR3 runs to 15 residues. DNA of the CDR3: TGTGCCAGCAGCTTGCTAGCGGGGGGTTACAATGAGCAGTTCTTC. Translation gives CASSLLAGGYNEQFF.

This chain connects TRBV6-2 or TRBV6-3 to TRBJ2-7; 10 bases are a match to TRBD2. The J call may be incorrect, as the DNA end agrees better with TRBJ2-5. Germline CDR1 is MNHEY and CDR2 is SVGEGT. This CDR3 has 19 residues. CDR3 bases: TGTGCCAGCAGTGAACCACGGACTAGCGGATCTTGGGGCGGGGAGACCCAGTACTTC. As protein: CASSEPRTSGSWGGETQYF.

This clonotype was seen at least ten times. V gene TRBV5-1 combines with J gene TRBJ2-1, with unresolved D. The CDR3 runs 15 residues. The ends were cut back, 2 bases at V and 12 bases at J, with 21 bases in the middle. Per the germline V gene, CDR1 is SGHRS and CDR2 is YFSETQ. CDR3 in amino acids: CASSLELRGQPRQFF. As DNA, the CDR3 is TGCGCCAGCAGCTTAGAACTCCGAGGTCAGCCCCGGCAGTTCTTC. The whole variable domain, remainder taken from reference TRBV5-1 and TRBJ2-1, is KAGVTQTPRYLIKTRGQQVTLSCSPISGHRSVSWYQQTPGQGLQFLFEYFSETQRNKGNFPGRFSGRQFSNSRSEMNVSTLELGDSALYLCASSLELRGQPRQFFGPGTRLTVL.

With respect to this clonotype: Since the CDR3 does not end with the conserved phenylalanine or tryptophan, this likely comes from a read error. The DNA is left out, because the CDR3 cannot be placed on it with certainty; the CDR3 is given as TCRdb lists it. The chain combines TRBV11-2 with TRBJ2-3; the DNA was not compared with TRBD2, the D call given in the table. The V gene's germline CDR1 is SGHAT and CDR2 FQNNGV. The CDR3 spans 14 residues, counting both ends. The CDR3: CASSLVAYEQFFGP.

This clonotype turned up a few times. The CDR3 DNA reads as TGTGCCAGCAGTTACCGGGACTACCAAGAGACCCAGTACTTC. Encoded protein: CASSYRDYQETQYF. V and J are TRBV2 and TRBJ2-5; D is perhaps TRBD2 (6 bases). CDR1 is SNHLY, CDR2 FYNNEI, per germline. The CDR3 covers 14 residues. Trimming took 5 bases from V and 0 from J, leaving 10 bases between them.

The chain has TRBV10-3 and TRBJ1-4; no definite D call. Germline V gene lookup returns CDR1 ENHRY and CDR2 SYGVKD. V gave up 3 bases and J gave up 8 bases, with 7 bases separating them. CDR3 size: 12 residues. The CDR3 DNA sequence: TGTGCCATCAGTGAAAAGGGAGAAAAACTGTTTTTT. Translated: CAISEKGEKLFF.

This sequence joins TRBV12-3 or TRBV12-4 and TRBJ2-1; TRBD2 aligns across 10 bases. The J call may not be correct, given that the DNA end is closer to TRBJ2-5. This CDR3 spans 15 amino acids. CDR3 region: CASSLNSGGQETQYF. The CDR3 DNA reads TGTGCCAGCAGTTTGAATAGCGGGGGGCAAGAGACCCAGTACTTC.

This clonotype was found many times. The V gene is TRBV5-4, the J gene TRBJ2-5, with TRBD1 as a possible D gene (5 bases). V lost 2 bases and J lost 2, with 13 bases in between. This CDR3 has 15 amino acids. Germline CDR1 is SGHNT and CDR2 is YYREEE (reference sequence). CDR3 nucleotide sequence: TGTGCCAGCAGCTTTGGACGGACAAGGCAAGAGACCCAGTACTTC. Amino acids: CASSFGRTRQETQYF.

This chain uses TRBV12-3 or TRBV12-4 with TRBJ2-3, with D possibly TRBD2 on 5 matching bases. The J call may be in error: the DNA end matches TRBJ2-1 better. This CDR3 region has 13 residues. The CDR3 DNA is TGTGCCAGCAGTTCCCATCTAGAGGGTGAGCAGTTCTTC. It translates to CASSSHLEGEQFF.

This chain uses TRBV11-2 with TRBJ2-1; TRBD2 agrees at 7 bases. After removal of 5 bases from V and 0 bases from J, the junction contained 4 bases not matched to a gene. This CDR3 has 15 residues. CDR1 is SGHAT, CDR2 FQNNGV, per germline. The DNA of the CDR3 is TGTGCCAGCAGCACCCGCGGGAGCTCCTACAATGAGCAGTTCTTC. Encoded protein: CASSTRGSSYNEQFF.

The rearrangement joins TRBV7-1 to TRBJ1-6; D perhaps matches TRBD1 (6 bases). TRBV7-1 is an ORF, and what it does is uncertain. With 6 bases removed from V and 19 bases from J, the gap between germline ends came to 25 bases. This CDR3 contains 14 residues. The chain's CDR3 is CASRPSGGSYEQHF. The CDR3, as DNA: TGTGCCAGCAGACCCAGCGGGGGCTCCTACGAGCAGCACTTT.

The V and J genes are TRBV6-1 and TRBJ2-6, with 12 bases identical to TRBD2. The J call is doubtful: the DNA matches TRBJ2-1 better. Germline loops: CDR1 MNHNS, CDR2 SASEGT. CDR3 size: 19 residues. CDR3 nucleotide sequence: TGTGCCAGCTCCCCAGGCCTGTCTAGCGGGAGGGCCCTGCTCTATGAGCAGTTCTTC. Protein: CASSPGLSSGRALLYEQFF.

This clonotype was counted a few times. The chain has TRBV4-1 and TRBJ1-5; tentative D call: TRBD1 (5 bases). V shed 3 bases and J shed 6 bases, with 18 bases lying between them. Germline V gene lookup returns CDR1 MGHRA and CDR2 YSYEKL. This CDR3 spans 16 amino acids. Here the CDR3 DNA reads TGCGCCAGCAGCCACCCCCCAGGGCTAGGAGGTCAGCCCCAGCATTTT. It codes for CASSHPPGLGGQPQHF.

This clonotype was counted ten times or more. A much larger clone is a single base away; this may be a read error. This chain joins TRBV12-5 and TRBJ2-5; TRBD2 matches 7 bases. The V gene end was trimmed by 7 bases and the J gene end by 11 bases; junction bases not matched to a gene: 19. Germline V gene sequence: CDR1 LGHNT, CDR2 FRNRAP. The CDR3 is 15 amino acids. This CDR3 is CASAPGTTYISEQYF. DNA for the CDR3: TGTGCTAGTGCCCCCGGGACTACGTACATCAGTGAGCAGTACTTC.